Listed below are T cell receptor beta chains from one sample, sequenced in a study of blood T cells in healthy people across ages. One entry per CDR3 protein, called by TCRdb with MiXCR from the 5' RACE reads. The sample holds around 1,700,000 distinct CDR3 sequences, 28% seen once. Sequencing was carried out using blood. The receptors here all came from a woman in her twenties or thirties in good health. CDR3s include the opening cysteine and the closing phenylalanine or tryptophan. The order of the fields is CDR3 DNA, CDR3 protein, CDR3 length, D gene, V gene, J gene, clone size. A D gene is named only where the DNA matches it firmly. Not all rows give a size; the values are once, few, many and, for expanded clones, a class.

TGTGCCAGCAGTGTAACCGAGCAGTTCTTC	CASSVTEQFF	10	-	TRBV2	TRBJ2-1	-
TGCGCCAGCAGCAGGGACGGCTCACAAGAGACCCAGTACTTC	CASSRDGSQETQYF	14	-	TRBV5-1	TRBJ2-5	few
TGCAGTGCTAGAGCAGAGACCTACAAGCAGTACTTC	CSARAETYKQYF	12	-	TRBV20-1	TRBJ2-7	-
TGTGCCAGCAGCTTAAGGTCGGAGAGAGCGTACGAGCAGTACTTC	CASSLRSERAYEQYF	15	-	TRBV7-2	TRBJ2-7	once
TGTGCCAGCAGCTGGGACAACGACGAGCAGTACTTC	CASSWDNDEQYF	12	-	TRBV7-2	TRBJ2-7	many
TGTGCCACCAGGGAACAGGAGACCCAGTACTTC	CATREQETQYF	11	-	TRBV2	TRBJ2-5	-
TGTGCCAGCAGTCCCCAGACAGGGATTTACACTGAAGCTTTCTTT	CASSPQTGIYTEAFF	15	TRBD1	TRBV6-6	TRBJ1-1	-
TGTGCCAGCAGCTTAGGGAGGACTAGCGGGAACCTCCCCAATGAGCAGTTCTTC	CASSLGRTSGNLPNEQFF	18	TRBD2	TRBV7-4	TRBJ2-1	-
TGCGCCAGCAGCCAAGATAAGGGACAGGCCGGGGGCACCTTC	CASSQDKGQAGGTF	14	TRBD1	TRBV4-3	TRBJ1-2	many
TGTGCCAGCAGCTTAGCTACCCGGCCCTCCATCTATGGCTACACCTTC	CASSLATRPSIYGYTF	16	-	TRBV7-9	TRBJ1-2	-
TGCAGCGTAGAGCCTTCCGGGACAGGGGCGGCCAATGAGCAGTTCTTC	CSVEPSGTGAANEQFF	16	TRBD1	TRBV29-1	TRBJ2-1	many
TGTGCCAGCACTCGTCACTGGGGCAATCAGCCCCAGCATTTT	CASTRHWGNQPQHF	14	-	TRBV12-3/TRBV12-4	TRBJ1-5	few
TGTGCCAGCAGCCTCCGGACTAGCGGGGTCCGGGAGACCCAGTACTTC	CASSLRTSGVRETQYF	16	TRBD2	TRBV7-2	TRBJ2-5	many
TGCGCCAGCGCCCTACCGGGACTAGGCTACGAGCAGTACTTC	CASALPGLGYEQYF	14	TRBD2	TRBV5-1	TRBJ2-7	many
TGTGCCAGCAGCCACACGGACAGGAGCTACGAGCAGTACTTC	CASSHTDRSYEQYF	14	TRBD1	TRBV27	TRBJ2-7	-
TGTGCCAGCAGTCTGGAGGAGAGCTACTTTGCCTTCATTGGCTACACCTTC	CASSLEESYFAFIGYTF	17	-	TRBV25-1	TRBJ1-2	-
TGTGCCAGCAGTCTCCGTTTCAATCAGCCCCAGCATTTT	CASSLRFNQPQHF	13	-	TRBV6-5	TRBJ1-5	many
-	CASSSSGREAFF	12	-	TRBV27	TRBJ1-1	few
TGTGCCAGCAGCTTCGACCCCATCGGGACCTACGAGCAGTACTTC	CASSFDPIGTYEQYF	15	-	TRBV12-3/TRBV12-4	TRBJ2-7	-
TGTGCCAGCACCGAAGCGTTAGCCAAAAACATTCAGTACTTC	CASTEALAKNIQYF	14	-	TRBV2	TRBJ2-4	few
TGTGCCAGCAGGAGCGGGGGCTCCTACAATGAGCAGTTCTTC	CASRSGGSYNEQFF	14	TRBD2	TRBV6-5	TRBJ2-1	many
TGTGCCAGCAGCCCCTCCCAGGCGGACCCGGGGCATTTT	CASSPSQADPGHF	13	-	TRBV16	TRBJ1-5	few
TGTGCCAGCAGCACCAAGCGGGACAGCACAACTAATGAAAAACTGTTTTTT	CASSTKRDSTTNEKLFF	17	TRBD1	TRBV11-1	TRBJ1-4	-
TGTGCCAGCGCAGGGGTGACCACCGGGGAGCTGTTTTTT	CASAGVTTGELFF	13	-	TRBV9	TRBJ2-2	-
TGTGCCAGCAGTTTCATAGCGGACCTCCGGGATGAGCAGTTCTTC	CASSFIADLRDEQFF	15	-	TRBV7-2	TRBJ2-1	-
TGTGCCAGCACCACTGGGGGGGAAAAACTGTTTTTT	CASTTGGEKLFF	12	-	TRBV27	TRBJ1-4	few
TGCGCCAGCAGCTTAGACAGGGGAAGGTCTAGCGGGATATACAATGAGCAGTACTTC	CASSLDRGRSSGIYNEQYF	19	-	TRBV5-1	TRBJ2-7	few
TGTGCCAGCAGTTTGGTCAGGGGGCTATCCGGGGAGACCCAGTACTTC	CASSLVRGLSGETQYF	16	TRBD1	TRBV27	TRBJ2-5	-
TGTGCTAGTGGTTTAGGGCAGGTGAATTCACCCCTCCACTTT	CASGLGQVNSPLHF	14	-	TRBV12-5	TRBJ1-6	-
TGTGCCAGCAGCTTTGACCGGGATTGGGGCTACACCTTC	CASSFDRDWGYTF	13	-	TRBV5-5	TRBJ1-2	once
TGTGCCACCTTAGCGGGAGAGACAGATGCGCAGTATTTT	CATLAGETDAQYF	13	TRBD2	TRBV12-3/TRBV12-4	TRBJ2-3	-
TGCAGCGTTGAAGCCAGGAGACAGGGGGGATACAATGAGCAGTTCTTC	CSVEARRQGGYNEQFF	16	TRBD1	TRBV29-1	TRBJ2-1	many
TGTGCCAGCAGCCCTGACGAGGCGCGGGAGACCCAGTACTTC	CASSPDEARETQYF	14	-	TRBV12-3/TRBV12-4	TRBJ2-5	-
TGTGCCAGCAGTTTCCAGGGAGGGCTTGATGAGCAGTTCTTC	CASSFQGGLDEQFF	14	TRBD2	TRBV12-3/TRBV12-4	TRBJ2-1	-
TGTGCCAGCAGCCCCGGGACTAGTGAGATCGAGCAGTACTTC	CASSPGTSEIEQYF	14	TRBD2	TRBV2	TRBJ2-7	few
TGCGCCAGCAGGCTCGGACTAGTAGACAATGAGCAGTTCTTC	CASRLGLVDNEQFF	14	TRBD2	TRBV5-1	TRBJ2-1	few
TGCGCCAGCAGCTTCGAAGGGACAACTGAAGCTTTCTTT	CASSFEGTTEAFF	13	-	TRBV5-1	TRBJ1-1	-
TGCAGTGCTAGACGGGGTGCTAGCGAAAAACTGTTTTTT	CSARRGASEKLFF	13	-	TRBV20-1	TRBJ1-4	-
TGTGCCGGCAGCTTCACCCTAGCGGGCTCCTACAATGAGCAGTTCTTC	CAGSFTLAGSYNEQFF	16	TRBD2	TRBV7-2	TRBJ2-1	-
TGCGCCAGCAGGGTTAGGCAGGGGGCTAACGAGCAGTACTTC	CASRVRQGANEQYF	14	TRBD1	TRBV5-1	TRBJ2-7	few
TGTGCCAGCAGCTCGGACAGGGCGGATCGCTATGGCTACACCTTC	CASSSDRADRYGYTF	15	TRBD1	TRBV5-5	TRBJ1-2	few
TGTGCCAGCAGTATGGGCGATTATAATTCACCCCTCCACTTT	CASSMGDYNSPLHF	14	-	TRBV12-3/TRBV12-4	TRBJ1-6	-
TGTGCCAGCAGTGTCAGCGGGGGACAAGAGACCCAGTACTTC	CASSVSGGQETQYF	14	TRBD2	TRBV28	TRBJ2-5	many
TGTGCCAGCAGTTACTCCCAGGACAGGGTGGGTCTCGAGCAGTACTTC	CASSYSQDRVGLEQYF	16	TRBD1	TRBV6-5	TRBJ2-7	once
TGTGCCAGCAGTTCGCCCGGGGTTTTTGCTGGAAACACCATATATTTT	CASSSPGVFAGNTIYF	16	-	TRBV6-5	TRBJ1-3	-
TGTGCCAGCAGAGTGAGGACAGGTTCGGTAAGGGGAGAGACCCAGTACTTC	CASRVRTGSVRGETQYF	17	TRBD1	TRBV2	TRBJ2-5	few
TGCAGTACTAGAGATAGTAACAGGGTAGGAGATACGCAGTATTTT	CSTRDSNRVGDTQYF	15	-	TRBV20-1	TRBJ2-3	-
TGCAGTGCCAATCTACAGGGGGCGTACACTGAAGCTTTCTTT	CSANLQGAYTEAFF	14	TRBD1	TRBV20-1	TRBJ1-1	few
TGTGCCAGCAGGCATAGCGGGAGAGGATACAATGAGCAGTACTTC	CASRHSGRGYNEQYF	15	TRBD2	TRBV6-2/TRBV6-3	TRBJ2-7	-
TGTGCCAGCAGGTCTACCGGGACTTACAATGAGCAGTTCTTC	CASRSTGTYNEQFF	14	-	TRBV12-3/TRBV12-4	TRBJ2-1	-
TGTGCCAGCAGCCCATCCGGGACACCACAAGAGACCCAGTACTTC	CASSPSGTPQETQYF	15	-	TRBV7-2	TRBJ2-5	-
TGTGCCAGCAGCTCTAACGGACTAGGGGACACAGATACGCAGTATTTT	CASSSNGLGDTDTQYF	16	TRBD2	TRBV7-3	TRBJ2-3	many
TGTGCCAGCAGCTTTGAGAAGGCAGGGGTGTATGAGCAGTTCTTC	CASSFEKAGVYEQFF	15	-	TRBV7-2	TRBJ2-1	few
TGTGCCAGCAGCTCCACAGGTCTTGGCTACACCTTC	CASSSTGLGYTF	12	-	TRBV5-5	TRBJ1-2	many